Listed below are T cell receptor beta chains from one sample, sequenced in a study of beta chain features in type 1 diabetes. Repertoires were generated with immunoSEQ multiplex PCR, while TCRdb's copy carries only in-frame clones and drops some. The sample yields 160,000 or so clones, approximately 12% seen once. Sequencing was performed on central memory CD4+ T cells from blood. These TCRs come from a man younger than 35 in good health. The CDR3 runs from the conserved cysteine through the conserved F or W. The D gene is left open where the match is weak. Clone size appears in some rows only: once, few, many, or a class for an expanded clone.

j_gene	d_gene	v_gene	abundance	CDR3nt	CDR3aa
TRBJ1-2	NA	TRBV29-1	few	TGCAGCGTCTTTGACAGTTCGAGCTACACCTTC	CSVFDSSSYTF
TRBJ2-5	NA	TRBV6-4	NA	TGTGCCAGCAGTGTACTGATGGGGGAGACCCAGTACTTC	CASSVLMGETQYF
TRBJ2-7	NA	TRBV7-2	NA	TGTGCCAGCAGCTTAAATTTCGGCCACAGCCACAGCTCCTACGAGCAGTACTTC	CASSLNFGHSHSSYEQYF
TRBJ2-5	NA	TRBV6-1	few	TGTGCCAGCAGTGAACTGAGGGAGACCCAGTACTTC	CASSELRETQYF
TRBJ2-7	NA	TRBV6-6	NA	TGTGCCAGCAGTTCATCCTTCGTCCGGCAGTACTTC	CASSSSFVRQYF
TRBJ1-1	NA	TRBV6-5	few	TGTGCCAGCAGTTACTCGAACAGACAGAAGACTGAAGCTTTCTTT	CASSYSNRQKTEAFF
TRBJ2-3	TRBD1	TRBV7-2	NA	TGTGCCAGCAGCGCCACAGGGACAGGGAGGACAGATACGCAGTATTTT	CASSATGTGRTDTQYF
TRBJ1-1	NA	TRBV9	few	TGTGCCAGCAGCCTCCCGGACGAAACTGAAGCTTTCTTT	CASSLPDETEAFF
TRBJ2-5	NA	TRBV19	few	TGTGCCAGTAGTATGGGCAGGACTTACCAAGAGACCCAGTACTTC	CASSMGRTYQETQYF
TRBJ2-5	NA	TRBV7-3	few	TGTGCCAGCAGCTCCCCAGAGGAGGCGTTGATCTTCGGGGAGACCCAGTACTTC	CASSSPEEALIFGETQYF
TRBJ2-1	TRBD2	TRBV10-3	NA	TGTGCCATCAGTCAATCTAGCGGACTTTTCAATGAGCAGTTCTTC	CAISQSSGLFNEQFF
TRBJ1-5	TRBD1	TRBV5-6	many	TGTGCCAGCAGGGCCGGGACAGGCAATCAGCCCCAGCATTTT	CASRAGTGNQPQHF
TRBJ2-5	NA	TRBV5-6	few	TGTGCCAGGCAGCTCCGTGAGGGTTCTCGGCGAGAGACCCAGTACTTC	CARQLREGSRRETQYF
TRBJ2-1	TRBD1	TRBV19	NA	TGTGCCAGTAACCCGGACAGGAGCAATGAGCAGTTCTTC	CASNPDRSNEQFF
TRBJ2-3	TRBD2	TRBV7-9	few	TGTGCCAGCAGCTCGGGACTAGCGGCTAGCACAGATACGCAGTATTTT	CASSSGLAASTDTQYF
TRBJ2-1	NA	TRBV28	few	TGTGCCAGCAGCTTCCGAGATGAGCAGTTCTTC	CASSFRDEQFF
TRBJ2-4	TRBD1	TRBV6-6	few	TGTGCCAGCAGTTACAGCGACAGGGGGACCAAAAACATTCAGTACTTC	CASSYSDRGTKNIQYF
TRBJ2-1	NA	TRBV4-3	few	TGCGCCAGCAGCCAAGGAGGGGGAAACGGCGTGCAGTTCTTC	CASSQGGGNGVQFF
TRBJ2-2	NA	TRBV27	few	TGTGCCAGCAGTTTTAGTCAGAGAACCGGGGAGCTGTTTTTT	CASSFSQRTGELFF
TRBJ2-1	TRBD2	TRBV2	few	TGTGCCAGCAGGAAGGGACTAGCAGGGGCCTACAATGAGCAGTTCTTC	CASRKGLAGAYNEQFF
TRBJ1-5	NA	TRBV5-6	few	TGTGCCAGCAGCTTGGACGGGGCCGATCGTCAGCCCCAGCATTTT	CASSLDGADRQPQHF
TRBJ1-4	TRBD1	TRBV30	NA	TGTGCCTGGTCCGGGACAGGGGTCGAAAAACTGTTTTTT	CAWSGTGVEKLFF
TRBJ2-5	NA	TRBV5-1	NA	TGCGCCAGCAGGAAGGACCAGGTTGGAGAGACCCAGTACTTC	CASRKDQVGETQYF
TRBJ1-2	NA	TRBV4-3	many	TGCGCCAGCAGCCAGGGGACTGGCTACACCTTC	CASSQGTGYTF
TRBJ2-6	NA	TRBV2	few	TGTGCCAGCCGGACTCAGACCAGTGGGGCCAACGTCCTGACTTTC	CASRTQTSGANVLTF
TRBJ2-7	TRBD1	TRBV11-2	NA	TGTGCCAGCAGCTTAGGAGGACAGGGCTACTACGAGCAGTACTTC	CASSLGGQGYYEQYF
TRBJ1-3	NA	TRBV15	NA	TGTGCCACCAGCACAAGGGGAACTGGAAACACCATATATTTT	CATSTRGTGNTIYF
TRBJ1-2	NA	TRBV19	many	TGTGCCAGTAGCCACAGCTATGGCTACACCTTC	CASSHSYGYTF
TRBJ2-1	TRBD2	TRBV5-1	NA	TGCGCCAGCACCGAACGGGGACTAGCGGGCAATAATGAGCAGTTCTTC	CASTERGLAGNNEQFF
TRBJ1-5	NA	TRBV7-2	NA	TGTGCCAGCAGCTTAGGGGACAAGAGCAATCAGCCCCAGCATTTT	CASSLGDKSNQPQHF
TRBJ2-7	NA	TRBV2	NA	TGTGCCCTCCGGAGGGACGGAGCTTACGAGCAGTACTTC	CALRRDGAYEQYF
TRBJ2-1	TRBD2	TRBV19	few	TGTGCCAGTAGTATAAGTAGTAGCGGGACTTACAATGAGCAGTTCTTC	CASSISSSGTYNEQFF